A selection of T cell receptor beta chains follows, all from one sample in a study of response to subunit inactivated influenza vaccine. Via MiXCR, TCRdb re-called the RT-PCR reads, giving one row per CDR3 protein. The table shows just over 300,000 distinct CDR3 sequences, with 20% to 25% occurring only once. The sample consisted of PBMCs from blood, taken about 19 months after vaccination. The receptor set was obtained from a man between 50 and 69 years old who received an inactivated influenza vaccine. CDR3s include the opening cysteine and the closing phenylalanine or tryptophan. The D gene is left open where the match is weak. Clone size appears in some rows only: once, few, many, or a class for an expanded clone.

d_call clone_size cdr3_length j_call v_call cdr3_nt cdr3_aa
TRBD1 many 14 TRBJ2-1 TRBV5-1 TGCGCCAGCCTCCCCGGACAGGGATACAATGAGCAGTTCTTC CASLPGQGYNEQFF
NA few 15 TRBJ2-3 TRBV4-1 TGCGCCAGCAGCCAAGATCCCAGGGCGGGAGATACGCAGTATTTT CASSQDPRAGDTQYF
TRBD1 many 14 TRBJ1-6 TRBV25-1 TGTGCCAGCAGTAAGACAGGGCGGGGTTCACCCCTCCACTTT CASSKTGRGSPLHF
NA NA 16 TRBJ1-6 TRBV7-8 TGTGCCAGCAGCTTACTAGGGAACTCCTATAATTCACCCCTCCACTTT CASSLLGNSYNSPLHF
TRBD1 NA 14 TRBJ2-7 TRBV7-2 TGTGCCAGCAGACCCGGGACAGATTTCTACGAGCAGTACTTC CASRPGTDFYEQYF
NA few 15 TRBJ2-1 TRBV19 TGTGCCAGTAGTATCTTGGGGAATTCCTACAATGAGCAGTTCTTC CASSILGNSYNEQFF
NA NA 15 TRBJ2-5 TRBV3-1 TGTGCCAGCACCTTATACCGGGCAGGAGAAGAGACCCAGTACTTC CASTLYRAGEETQYF
TRBD1 few 14 TRBJ2-1 TRBV3-1 TGTGCCAGCAGCCATACAGGGGCTTACAATGAGCAGTTCTTC CASSHTGAYNEQFF
NA many 16 TRBJ1-3 TRBV15 TGTGCCACCAAAGAGGGGACTTTGAAGGCTGGAAACACCATATATTTT CATKEGTLKAGNTIYF
NA NA 13 TRBJ1-5 TRBV12-3/TRBV12-4 TGTGCCAGCAGTTTTCAGTCCAATCAGCCCCAGCATTTT CASSFQSNQPQHF
NA NA 12 TRBJ2-3 TRBV28 TGTGCCGCTAGAGACAGCACAGATACGCAGTATTTT CAARDSTDTQYF
NA few 16 TRBJ1-1 TRBV13 TGTGCCAGCAGCTTAGTGACCGTCGAAGGCTTCACTGAAGCTTTCTTT CASSLVTVEGFTEAFF
TRBD1 NA 15 TRBJ2-7 TRBV12-3/TRBV12-4 TGTGCCAGCAGTGACCGGGACAGGGCCTCCTACGAGCAGTACTTC CASSDRDRASYEQYF
NA NA 15 TRBJ1-6 TRBV11-2 TGTGCCAGCAGCTCTGGGTCCGGATATAATTCACCCCTCCACTTT CASSSGSGYNSPLHF
NA few 15 TRBJ2-5 TRBV5-1 TGCGCCAGCAGCTTGGCCGAGTTAGAACAAGAGACCCAGTACTTC CASSLAELEQETQYF
TRBD1 NA 13 TRBJ2-7 TRBV5-1 TGCGCCAGCAGTCGGGACAGGCACTACGAGCAGTACTTC CASSRDRHYEQYF
NA few 12 TRBJ1-5 TRBV15 TGTGCCACCAGCAGGGTAAATCAGCCCCAGCATTTT CATSRVNQPQHF
NA few 15 TRBJ1-5 TRBV4-1 TGCGCCAGCAGCCAAGATCGAGGTCGAGGGCAGCCCCAGCATTTT CASSQDRGRGQPQHF
NA NA 14 TRBJ2-5 TRBV5-1 TGCGCCAGCAGCTTGATGGGGTCCGAGGAGACCCAGTACTTC CASSLMGSEETQYF
NA NA 13 TRBJ1-1 TRBV12-3/TRBV12-4 TGTGCCAGCAGTTTCATTGGGGCTGGTGAAGCTTTCTTT CASSFIGAGEAFF
NA many 18 TRBJ1-2 TRBV11-1 TGTGCCAGCAGCCCCGGCGGACGATCCTTAGCGGAAAACTATGGCTACACCTTC CASSPGGRSLAENYGYTF
TRBD2 few 16 TRBJ2-1 TRBV7-8 TGTGCCAGCAGCTCACCCTTAGCGGGGGAATACAATGAGCAGTTCTTC CASSSPLAGEYNEQFF
TRBD1 few 15 TRBJ1-6 TRBV7-2 TGTGCCAGCAGCTTGGGGACAGGGGGCGGTTCACCCCTCCACTTT CASSLGTGGGSPLHF
TRBD2 few 16 TRBJ2-3 TRBV7-3 TGTGCCAGCAGCCCGTCTAGCGGGAGATTCACAGATACGCAGTATTTT CASSPSSGRFTDTQYF
TRBD2 NA 18 TRBJ2-3 TRBV5-1 TGCGCCAGCAGCGACAGGCCGTTAGGCGGGGGGGCCTTAGATACGCAGTATTTT CASSDRPLGGGALDTQYF
NA many 14 TRBJ1-1 TRBV15 TGTGCCACCAGGGCAGGAAGAATGAACACTGAAGCTTTCTTT CATRAGRMNTEAFF
NA NA 13 TRBJ1-1 TRBV5-1 TGCGCCAGCAGCGTGTCACAGGGAGTTGAAGCTTTCTTT CASSVSQGVEAFF
NA NA 14 TRBJ2-1 TRBV3-1 TGTGCCAGCAGCCTTGACTCCGACTACAATGAGCAGTTCTTC CASSLDSDYNEQFF
NA few 14 TRBJ2-1 TRBV10-2 TGCGCCAGCAGTGAGAAGACAGGTCGGAATGAGCAGTTCTTC CASSEKTGRNEQFF
TRBD2 few 14 TRBJ2-3 TRBV2 TGTGCCAGCGAGGCGGGAGGGAGCGGAGATACGCAGTATTTT CASEAGGSGDTQYF
TRBD1 few 15 TRBJ2-2 TRBV2 TGTGCCAGCAGGGACAGGGGGCGCTTTGTTGGGGAGCTGTTTTTT CASRDRGRFVGELFF
TRBD2 NA 13 TRBJ2-7 TRBV3-1 TGTGCCAGCAGCCAAAGGACTAGTCGCGAGCAGTACTTC CASSQRTSREQYF
TRBD1 NA 15 TRBJ1-1 TRBV4-3 TGCGCCAGCAGCCAGGCCGGGACAGGGCGCACTGAAGCTTTCTTT CASSQAGTGRTEAFF
NA NA 14 TRBJ2-2 TRBV9 TGTGCCAGCAATCAACAGGGCACCCCCGGGGAGCTGTTTTTT CASNQQGTPGELFF
TRBD1 NA 14 TRBJ1-5 TRBV2 TGTGCCAGCAGTCGGGACAGGGTCAATCAGCCCCAGCATTTT CASSRDRVNQPQHF
TRBD2 NA 18 TRBJ2-2 TRBV28 TGTGCCAGCAGTTTTTGGCTAGCGGGGGGAAAAGACACCGGGGAGCTGTTTTTT CASSFWLAGGKDTGELFF
TRBD1 NA 15 TRBJ1-2 TRBV5-1 TGCGCCAGCAGCCCCGGGACAGGTTCTAACTATGGCTACACCTTC CASSPGTGSNYGYTF
NA many 11 TRBJ1-1 TRBV12-3/TRBV12-4 TGTGCCACCACAGTGAACACTGAAGCTTTCTTT CATTVNTEAFF
NA many 10 TRBJ2-5 TRBV20-1 TGCAGTGCTAGGCAAGAGACCCAGTACTTC CSARQETQYF
NA few 15 TRBJ1-5 TRBV3-1 TGTGCCAGCAGCCAGGGGACGTTTAGCAATCAGCCCCAGCATTTT CASSQGTFSNQPQHF
NA NA 18 TRBJ1-2 TRBV5-1 TGCGCCAGCAGCTTGAGGTTTTCCGGGACACTCCCCAACTATGGCTACACCTTC CASSLRFSGTLPNYGYTF
NA few 14 TRBJ1-4 TRBV24-1 TGTGCCACCACGGAGGACAAAACTAATGAAAAACTGTTTTTT CATTEDKTNEKLFF
NA few 16 TRBJ1-3 TRBV12-3/TRBV12-4 TGTGCCAGCAGCTTGACGCCCCTTAGGGAAGGAAACACCATATATTTT CASSLTPLREGNTIYF
NA few 15 TRBJ1-5 TRBV12-3/TRBV12-4 TGTGCCAGCAGTTTAGTAGGGGCGCGGAGTCAGCCCCAGCATTTT CASSLVGARSQPQHF
NA NA 12 TRBJ2-1 TRBV12-3/TRBV12-4 TGTGCCAGCAGAATTACTAGCCGGGAGCAGTTCTTC CASRITSREQFF